This T cell receptor beta chain was sequenced for a study of radiation and T cells in renal cell carcinoma. The study, taken as a whole, reports: From baseline, blood top tumor clonotypes peaked at 2 weeks post-radiation.

The time point: blood 2 weeks post-SBRT. Described treatment: 15 Gy SBRT to primary tumor, nephrectomy 4 weeks later. Blood was sampled at baseline, 2 weeks and 4 weeks after SBRT. Clear cell pathology was present in this patient's renal cell carcinoma. A note on this clone: Its antigen is unknown.

Assay used: immunoSEQ multiplex PCR; TCRdb lists only in-frame clones, some missing. Of some 70,000 clones listed, roughly 80% were seen once; the top ten hold approximately 6.4%. This CDR3 spans 11 amino acids. Germline loops: CDR1 MNHEY, CDR2 SVGAGI. The V gene lost 3 bases and the J gene lost 6 bases, with 5 bases spanning the gap. The chain joins TRBV6-5 to TRBJ2-5; D uncertain. The sequence was obtained from a man between 60 and 70 years old with renal cell carcinoma. The sample was blood, taken from a patient whose treatment included radiotherapy and nephrectomy. Here the CDR3 DNA reads TGTGCCAGCAGTTATCGTCAGACCCAGTACTTC. Amino acids: CASSYRQTQYF.